This TCR beta chain was found in a study of radiotherapy plus CTLA-4 blockade in lung cancer. Looking at the study overall: Among patients, more than 15% showed objective responses, and 31% had disease control.

The CDR3 totals 13 residues. CDR1 is SGHTA and CDR2 is FQGTGA in the germline V gene. V was cut by 5 bases and J by 2 bases, with 9 bases left in between. Assay: immunoSEQ multiplex PCR; the TCRdb copy retains only in-frame clones and omits some. The sample consists of around 110,000 clones, 70% to 85% of them appearing once. The TCR sequence derives from a human donor with non-small cell lung cancer that progressed on radiotherapy plus ipilimumab. Some clones in this sample may be carry-over from other donors' samples. The rearrangement links TRBV7-3 to TRBJ1-1, with D maybe TRBD1 (6 bases). This material consisted of peripheral blood, taken from a patient treated with radiotherapy plus ipilimumab. In DNA form, the CDR3 reads TGTGCCAGCAGCGAGACAGGTAACACTGAAGCTTTCTTT. This sequence encodes CASSETGNTEAFF.